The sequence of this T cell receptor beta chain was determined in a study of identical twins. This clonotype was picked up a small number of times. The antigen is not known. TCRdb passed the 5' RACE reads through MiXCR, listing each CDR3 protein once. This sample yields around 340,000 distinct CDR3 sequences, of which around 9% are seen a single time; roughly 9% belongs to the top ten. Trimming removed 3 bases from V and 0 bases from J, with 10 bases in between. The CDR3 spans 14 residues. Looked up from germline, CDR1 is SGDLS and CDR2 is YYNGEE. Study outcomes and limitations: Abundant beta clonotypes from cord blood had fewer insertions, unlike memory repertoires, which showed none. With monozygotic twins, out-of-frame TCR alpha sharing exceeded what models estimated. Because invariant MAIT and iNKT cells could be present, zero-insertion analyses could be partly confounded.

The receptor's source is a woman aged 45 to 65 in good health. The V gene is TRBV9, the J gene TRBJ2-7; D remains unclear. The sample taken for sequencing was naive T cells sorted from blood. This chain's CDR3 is CASSAGSPSYEQYV. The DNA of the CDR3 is TGTGCCAGCAGCGCCGGCTCGCCCTCCTACGAGCAGTACGTC.